Each of the 19 T cell receptor beta chains below was sequenced from the same sample in a study of molecular identifiers for immune sequencing clone quantification (dated 2018 in TCRdb). Library preparation employed PCR. Sequencing took place on a NextSeq 500. Starting from the raw public reads, TCRdb applied fastp trimming at Q25, assembled clones with MiXCR and retained in-frame beta chains. Records with the same CDR3 protein are collapsed into one entry carrying the most frequent genes and DNA. A total of roughly 97,000 distinct CDR3 sequences appear in this sample, more than 20% of them only once. The top ten hold roughly 1% of the sample. Sequencing was performed on naive CD8+ T cells from blood, with Jurkat cell RNA spiked in. The label giving this sample's cell subset or site can be read as: FACS-sorted CD8+CD4-CCR7+CD45RA+ naive T cells. These receptors all come from a human donor in good health. Some libraries in this study had Jurkat cell RNA spiked in.

This clonotype was seen many times. The CDR3 spells CASSLGPPEGNEQFF. The DNA for the CDR3 is TGTGCCAGCAGTTTGGGACCGCCCGAAGGGAATGAGCAGTTCTTC. The rearrangement uses TRBV12-3 or TRBV12-4 and TRBJ2-1; D may match TRBD1 or TRBD2 (5 bases each). The V end was cut by 3 bases, the J end by 7 bases, with 16 bases between. This CDR3 contains 15 residues.

This clonotype was seen at least ten times. This CDR3 is CASSLGPRFADTQYF. CDR3 coding DNA: TGTGCCAGCAGTTTAGGACCCAGGTTTGCAGATACGCAGTATTTT. V is TRBV28 and J is TRBJ2-3; D is unresolved. The germline V and J ends were trimmed by 2 bases and 4 bases, with 13 bases remaining between them. The CDR3 has 15 residues. Per germline, CDR1 MDHEN and CDR2 SYDVKM.

This clonotype was counted ten times or more. This chain joins TRBV6-5 and TRBJ2-7; the match to TRBD1 covers 9 bases. This CDR3 comprises 14 residues. The germline V gene has CDR1 MNHEY and CDR2 SVGAGI. Losses at the gene ends were 5 bases for V and 2 bases for J; bases not matched to a gene: 4. The CDR3 coding sequence is TGTGCCAGCAGTGGAAGACAGGGGGCCTACGAGCAGTACTTC. The encoded protein is CASSGRQGAYEQYF.

As to this clonotype: Mismatch with germline at one junction end may stem from a read error. The chain carries TRBV19 and TRBJ1-1; 10 positions match TRBD1. Germline CDR1 reads LNHDA; CDR2 reads SQIVND (reference sequence). The CDR3 extends over 15 amino acids. CDR3 protein: CAGSIGTGVWTEAFF. The DNA for the CDR3 is TGTGCCGGTAGTATTGGGACAGGGGTTTGGACTGAAGCTTTCTTT. Full variable domain (outside the CDR3, taken from reference TRBV19 and TRBJ1-1): DGGITQSPKYLFRKEGQNVTLSCEQNLNHDAMYWYRQDPGQGLRLIYYSQIVNDFQKGDIAEGYSVSREKKESFPLTVTSAQKNPTAFYLCAGSIGTGVWTEAFFGQGTRLTVV.

This clonotype was recorded a few times. The chain is built from TRBV20-1 and TRBJ2-1; D is ambiguous. The V end lost 3 bases, the J end lost 5 bases, and 8 bases lay between the germline ends. The V gene's germline CDR1 is DFQATT and CDR2 SNEGSKA (reference sequence). The CDR3 spans 12 residues. CDR3 bases: TGCAGTGCTAGCCTTTCGAACAATGAGCAGTTCTTC. Its translation: CSASLSNNEQFF.

This clonotype was counted ten times or more. V gene TRBV4-3 combines with J gene TRBJ2-7, with D possibly being TRBD2 (5 bases). Germline V gene sequence: CDR1 LGHNA, CDR2 YSLEER. The V gene lost 0 bases and the J gene lost 3 bases, with 9 bases spanning the gap. The CDR3 has 14 amino acids. The CDR3, as DNA: TGCGCCAGCAGCCAAGAGGGTGAGGGCTACGAGCAGTACTTC. Translating it yields CASSQEGEGYEQYF.

This clonotype was counted many times. The chain links TRBV9 to TRBJ2-7, with D perhaps being TRBD1 or TRBD2 (5 bases each). Germline V gene data show CDR1 as SGDLS and CDR2 as YYNGEE. CDR3 length equals 14 residues. Deletions cut 4 bases from V and 4 bases from J, with 15 bases between. The CDR3 sequence: CASSWGSGEYEQYF. In DNA, the CDR3 is TGTGCCAGCAGCTGGGGGAGCGGAGAGTACGAGCAGTACTTC.

This clonotype was counted at least ten times. In nucleotides, the CDR3 is TGTGCCAGCAGCTCGGGACAGGGGGACGCCGGGGAGCTGTTTTTT. It codes for CASSSGQGDAGELFF. The chain combines TRBV7-9 with TRBJ2-2, with 11 bases aligning to TRBD1. The germline gives CDR1 SEHNR, CDR2 FQNEAQ (reference sequence). This CDR3 region has 15 residues. Losses at the gene ends were 4 bases for V and 6 bases for J; bases not matched to a gene: 4.

V gene TRBV6-2 or TRBV6-3 combines with J gene TRBJ2-3, with D uncertain. Germline V gene data show CDR1 as MNHEY and CDR2 as SVGEGT. V lost 0 bases, J lost 6 bases, and 16 bases lay in between. This CDR3 is 16 amino acids long. CDR3 sequence reads: CASSYSISQIRDTQYF. As DNA, the CDR3 is TGTGCCAGCAGTTACTCGATTTCCCAGATAAGGGATACGCAGTATTTT.

As to this clonotype: A single base separates this from a much larger clone, so it may be a read error. The chain employs TRBV6-1 and TRBJ1-1; 9 bases match TRBD1. From germline, CDR1 is MNHNS and CDR2 SASEGT. This CDR3 has 14 residues. The junction had 8 bases not matched to a gene; V was cut back by 11 bases and J by 1 base. CDR3 sequence (DNA): TGTGCCGGCTCGGACAGGGGACCGAACACTGAAGCTTTCTTT. It codes for CAGSDRGPNTEAFF.

This clonotype was counted ten times or more. This rearrangement joins TRBV11-2 to TRBJ2-1; D is possibly TRBD1 (5 bases). V lost 2 bases, J lost 8 bases, and 7 bases lay in between. The CDR3 runs 12 residues. Germline-derived CDR1 and CDR2 are SGHAT and FQNNGV. CDR3 sequence (DNA): TGTGCCAGCAGCTTACTGGGGCATGAGCAGTTCTTC. It specifies CASSLLGHEQFF.

This clonotype was recorded many times. This chain links TRBV30 with TRBJ2-5; D call uncertain. The CDR3 consists of 11 residues. V was cut by 0 bases and J by 13 bases, with 12 bases left in between. Germline CDR1 and CDR2: GTSNPN and SVGIG (reference sequence). The chain's CDR3 is CAWSVPDSPYF. CDR3 bases: TGTGCCTGGAGTGTCCCCGATAGCCCGTACTTC. The whole variable domain, filled in from reference TRBV30 and TRBJ2-5, reads SQTIHQWPATLVQPVGSPLSLECTVEGTSNPNLYWYRQAAGRGLQLLFYSVGIGQISSEVPQNLSASRPQDRQFILSSKKLLLSDSGFYLCAWSVPDSPYFGPGTRLLVL.

This clonotype was counted many times. The rearrangement joins TRBV5-8 to TRBJ1-1, with 8 nucleotides matching TRBD1. The CDR3 length is 15 residues. Germline CDR1 reads SGHTS; CDR2 reads YDEGEE. Losses at the gene ends were 0 bases for V and 4 bases for J; bases not matched to a gene: 5. The CDR3 coding sequence is TGTGCCAGCAGCTTGGTCGACAGGGGCCTCACTGAAGCTTTCTTT. It codes for CASSLVDRGLTEAFF.

This clonotype was detected many times. The chain has TRBV7-2 and TRBJ1-5, with 9 bases identical to TRBD1. Germline V gene lookup returns CDR1 SGHTA and CDR2 FQGNSA. This CDR3 region has 15 residues. With 3 bases clipped from V and 5 bases from J, the junction kept 5 bases outside the gene matches. CDR3 coding DNA: TGTGCCAGCAGCTTCACGACAGGGGGTTATCAGCCCCAGCATTTT. Its translation is CASSFTTGGYQPQHF. Supplemented by reference TRBV7-2 and TRBJ1-5, the full variable domain reads GAGVSQSPSNKVTEKGKDVELRCDPISGHTALYWYRQSLGQGLEFLIYFQGNSAPDKSGLPSDRFSAERTGGSVSTLTIQRTQQEDSAVYLCASSFTTGGYQPQHFGDGTRLSIL.

About this clonotype itself: This sequence may be a read error, since a much larger clone differs from it by one base. The CDR3: CASTVRDSHLAKNIQYF. CDR3 coding DNA: TGTGCCAGCACCGTCCGGGACAGTCATCTAGCCAAAAACATTCAGTACTTC. This rearrangement joins TRBV7-9 to TRBJ2-4; 7 bases are a match to TRBD1. Trimming took 7 bases from V and 0 from J; bases not matched to a gene: 12. The CDR3 consists of 17 residues. The germline gives CDR1 SEHNR, CDR2 FQNEAQ (reference sequence). Filled out from reference TRBV7-9 and TRBJ2-4, the complete variable domain reads DTGVSQNPRHKITKRGQNVTFRCDPISEHNRLYWYRQTLGQGPEFLTYFQNEAQLEKSRLLSDRFSAERPKGSFSTLEIQRTEQGDSAMYLCASTVRDSHLAKNIQYFGAGTRLSVL.

This clonotype was seen many times. The V and J genes are TRBV28 and TRBJ2-3; 7 nucleotides agree with TRBD1. Germline V lookup: CDR1 MDHEN, CDR2 SYDVKM. The junction had 8 bases not matched to a gene; V was cut back by 8 bases and J by 0 bases. The CDR3 loop spans 15 amino acids. CDR3 sequence reads: CASLLRGPSTDTQYF. Written as DNA, the CDR3 is TGTGCCAGCCTCCTGAGGGGGCCGAGCACAGATACGCAGTATTTT.

This clonotype came up many times. The chain recombines TRBV7-2 with TRBJ2-2; 7 bases fit TRBD2. V lost 1 base to trimming and J lost 5 bases; unmatched junction nucleotides: 7. The CDR3 extends over 16 amino acids. Germline-derived CDR1 and CDR2 are SGHTA and FQGNSA. DNA for the CDR3: TGTGCCAGCAGCTTAGTTGCCGGGGGGTTTACCGGGGAGCTGTTTTTT. It translates to CASSLVAGGFTGELFF.

In its sample, this clonotype was seen many times. This chain connects TRBV29-1 to TRBJ2-1, with 7 bases matching TRBD2. With V trimmed by 2 bases and J by 4 bases, 5 bases remained unmatched. CDR1 and CDR2 from the germline V gene are SQVTM and ANQGSEA. The CDR3 totals 14 residues. CDR3 loop: CSVERQGGYNEQFF. DNA of the CDR3: TGCAGCGTTGAACGCCAGGGAGGGTACAATGAGCAGTTCTTC.

This clonotype was seen repeatedly, ten times or more. The rearrangement links TRBV10-2 to TRBJ1-1, with D possibly being TRBD1 (5 bases). The V and J ends lost 0 bases and 7 bases respectively, with 18 bases between them. The germline gives CDR1 WSHSY, CDR2 SAAADI. The CDR3 has 16 residues. The CDR3 is CASSESWRRGRSEAFF. Here the CDR3 DNA reads TGCGCCAGCAGTGAGTCGTGGAGGCGGGGACGTAGTGAAGCTTTCTTT.